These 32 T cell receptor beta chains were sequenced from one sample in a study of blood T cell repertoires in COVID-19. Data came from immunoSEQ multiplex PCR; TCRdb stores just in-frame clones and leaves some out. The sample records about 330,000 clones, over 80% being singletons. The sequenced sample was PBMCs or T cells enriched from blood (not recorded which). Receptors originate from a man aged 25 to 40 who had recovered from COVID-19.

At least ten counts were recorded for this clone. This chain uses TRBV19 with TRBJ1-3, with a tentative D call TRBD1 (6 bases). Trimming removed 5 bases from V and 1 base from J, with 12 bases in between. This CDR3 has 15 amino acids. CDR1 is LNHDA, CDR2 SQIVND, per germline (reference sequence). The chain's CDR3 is CASSAYRVSGNTIYF. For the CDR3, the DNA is TGTGCCAGTAGTGCCTACAGGGTTTCTGGAAACACCATATATTTT.

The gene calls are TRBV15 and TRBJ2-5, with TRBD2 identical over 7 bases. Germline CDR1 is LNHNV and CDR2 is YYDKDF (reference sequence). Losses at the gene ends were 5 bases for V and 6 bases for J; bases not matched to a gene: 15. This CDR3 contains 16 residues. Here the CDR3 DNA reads TGTGCCACCAGCGGAGGTCCCGTGGCTAGCGGCAAGACCCAGTACTTC. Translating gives CATSGGPVASGKTQYF.

CDR3 amino acids: CAIGRRTGEEQYF. DNA for the CDR3: TGTGCCATCGGGCGTCGGACAGGGGAAGAGCAGTACTTC. The chain recombines TRBV10-3 with TRBJ2-7; the match to TRBD1 covers 9 bases. Germline V CDR1 and CDR2: ENHRY, SYGVKD. The CDR3 runs to 13 residues. Trimming took 8 bases from V and 7 from J; bases not matched to a gene: 9.

CDR3 amino acids: CASSLQGSRYEQYF. CDR3 coding DNA: TGTGCCAGCAGCTTGCAGGGGAGCCGGTACGAGCAGTACTTC. This chain uses TRBV11-3 with TRBJ2-7, with TRBD1 as a possible D gene (6 bases). The CDR3 is made up of 14 amino acids. The germline V and J ends were trimmed by 3 bases and 4 bases, with 13 bases remaining between them. Germline-derived CDR1 and CDR2 are SGHNT and YENEEA. Filled out from reference TRBV11-3 and TRBJ2-7, the complete variable domain reads EAGVVQSPRYKIIEKKQPVAFWCNPISGHNTLYWYLQNLGQGPELLIRYENEEAVDDSQLPKDRFSAERLKGVDSTLKIQPAELGDSAVYLCASSLQGSRYEQYFGPGTRLTVT.

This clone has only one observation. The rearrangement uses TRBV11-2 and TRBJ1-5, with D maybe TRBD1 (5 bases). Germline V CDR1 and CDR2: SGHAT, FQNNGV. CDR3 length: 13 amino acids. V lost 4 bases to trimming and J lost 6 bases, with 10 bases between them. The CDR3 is CASSSQGGQPQHF. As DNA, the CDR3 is TGTGCCAGCAGCTCCCAGGGTGGTCAGCCCCAGCATTTT. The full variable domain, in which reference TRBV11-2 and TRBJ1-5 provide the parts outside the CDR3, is EAGVAQSPRYKIIEKRQSVAFWCNPISGHATLYWYQQILGQGPKLLIQFQNNGVVDDSQLPKDRFSAERLKGVDSTLKIQPAKLEDSAVYLCASSSQGGQPQHFGDGTRLSIL.

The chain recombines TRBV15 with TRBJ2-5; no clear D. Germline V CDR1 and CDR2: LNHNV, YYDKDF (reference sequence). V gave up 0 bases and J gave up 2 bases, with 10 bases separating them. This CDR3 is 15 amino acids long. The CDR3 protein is CATSRDRGDQETQYF. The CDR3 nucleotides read TGTGCCACCAGCAGAGATCGAGGCGATCAAGAGACCCAGTACTTC.

DNA of the CDR3: TGTGCCAGCAGTTGGGAGGGATTGGCCAACAATGAGCAGTTCTTC. Translation gives CASSWEGLANNEQFF. V usage is TRBV27 and J usage is TRBJ2-1; 7 positions match TRBD2. CDR1 MNHEY and CDR2 SMNVEV come from the germline V gene (reference sequence). Trimming cost V 4 bases and J 5 bases; bases outside gene matches: 8. CDR3 length equals 15 residues.

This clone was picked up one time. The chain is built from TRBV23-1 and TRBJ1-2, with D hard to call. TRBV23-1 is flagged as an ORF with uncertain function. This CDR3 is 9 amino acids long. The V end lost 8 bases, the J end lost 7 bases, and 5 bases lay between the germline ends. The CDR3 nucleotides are TGCGCCAGCGGTAGTGGCTACACCTTC. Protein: CASGSGYTF.

CDR3 loop: CASQTGPNSPLHF. Here the CDR3 DNA reads TGTGCCAGCCAGACAGGGCCGAATTCACCCCTCCACTTT. The rearrangement joins TRBV6-5 to TRBJ1-6; 7 nucleotides align to TRBD1. The V gene end was trimmed by 8 bases and the J gene end by 7 bases; junction bases not matched to a gene: 5. CDR1 is MNHEY and CDR2 is SVGAGI in the germline V gene. This CDR3 contains 13 residues.

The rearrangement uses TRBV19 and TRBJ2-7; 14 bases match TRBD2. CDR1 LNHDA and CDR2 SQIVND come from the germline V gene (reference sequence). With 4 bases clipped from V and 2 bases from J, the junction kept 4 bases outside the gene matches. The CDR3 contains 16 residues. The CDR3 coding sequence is TGTGCCAGTAGTAGAGGACTAGCGGGGGGAACCTACGAGCAGTACTTC. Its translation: CASSRGLAGGTYEQYF.

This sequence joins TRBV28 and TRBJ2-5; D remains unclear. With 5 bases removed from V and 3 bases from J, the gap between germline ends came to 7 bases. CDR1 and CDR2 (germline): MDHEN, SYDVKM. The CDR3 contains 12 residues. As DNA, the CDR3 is TGTGCCAGCAGTCGGGTGGAAGAGACCCAGTACTTC. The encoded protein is CASSRVEETQYF.

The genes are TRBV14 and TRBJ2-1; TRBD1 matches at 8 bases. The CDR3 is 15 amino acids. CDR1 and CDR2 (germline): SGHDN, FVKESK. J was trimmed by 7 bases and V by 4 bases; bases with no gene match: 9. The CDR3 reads CASSLGQGRFNEQFF. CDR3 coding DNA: TGTGCCAGCAGCCTCGGACAGGGTCGGTTTAATGAGCAGTTCTTC. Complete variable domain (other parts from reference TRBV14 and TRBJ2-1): EAGVTQFPSHSVIEKGQTVTLRCDPISGHDNLYWYRRVMGKEIKFLLHFVKESKQDESGMPNNRFLAERTGGTYSTLKVQPAELEDSGVYFCASSLGQGRFNEQFFGPGTRLTVL.

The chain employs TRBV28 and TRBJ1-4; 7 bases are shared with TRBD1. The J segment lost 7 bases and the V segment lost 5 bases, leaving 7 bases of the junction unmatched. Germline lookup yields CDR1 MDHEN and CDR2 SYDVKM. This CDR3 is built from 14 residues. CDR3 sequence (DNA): TGTGCCAGCAGTCTGGGGACAGTTAGTGAAAAACTGTTTTTT. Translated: CASSLGTVSEKLFF.

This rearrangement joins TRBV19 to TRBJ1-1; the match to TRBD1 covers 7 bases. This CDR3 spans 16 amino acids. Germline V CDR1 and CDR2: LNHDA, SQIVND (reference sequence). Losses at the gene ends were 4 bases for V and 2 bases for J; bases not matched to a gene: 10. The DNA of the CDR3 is TGTGCCAGTAGTAACCCTTGGACAGGCCTAAACACTGAAGCTTTCTTT. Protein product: CASSNPWTGLNTEAFF.

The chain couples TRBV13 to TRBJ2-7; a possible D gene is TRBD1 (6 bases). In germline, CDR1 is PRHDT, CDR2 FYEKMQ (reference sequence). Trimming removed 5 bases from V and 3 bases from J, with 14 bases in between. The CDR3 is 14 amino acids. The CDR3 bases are TGTGCCAGCAGCCTCTGGACAGAAAACTACGAGCAGTACTTC. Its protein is CASSLWTENYEQYF.

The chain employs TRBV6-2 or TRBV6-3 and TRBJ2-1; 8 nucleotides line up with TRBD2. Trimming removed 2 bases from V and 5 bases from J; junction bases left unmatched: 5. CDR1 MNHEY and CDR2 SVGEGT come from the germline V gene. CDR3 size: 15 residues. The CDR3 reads CASSYGTSGHNEQFF. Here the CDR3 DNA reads TGTGCCAGCAGTTACGGGACTAGTGGCCACAATGAGCAGTTCTTC.

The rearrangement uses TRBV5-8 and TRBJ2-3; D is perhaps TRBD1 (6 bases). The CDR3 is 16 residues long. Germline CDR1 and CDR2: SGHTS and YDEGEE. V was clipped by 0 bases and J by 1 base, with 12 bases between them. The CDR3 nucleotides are TGTGCCAGCAGCTTGGTATGGGGGCTAGGCACAGATACGCAGTATTTT. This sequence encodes CASSLVWGLGTDTQYF.

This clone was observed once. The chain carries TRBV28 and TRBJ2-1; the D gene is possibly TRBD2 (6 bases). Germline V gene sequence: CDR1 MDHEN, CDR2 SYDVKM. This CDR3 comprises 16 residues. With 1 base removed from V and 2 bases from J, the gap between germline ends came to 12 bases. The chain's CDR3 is CASSLLGGATYNEQFF. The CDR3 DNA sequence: TGTGCCAGCAGTTTATTGGGCGGGGCGACCTACAATGAGCAGTTCTTC.

The CDR3 reads CASSLLKLPQYF. In DNA, the CDR3 is TGTGCCAGCAGCTTGTTAAAGCTCCCGCAGTATTTT. The chain uses TRBV5-6 and TRBJ2-3; D is unclear. Germline CDR1 is SGHDT and CDR2 is YYEEEE. The CDR3 spans 12 residues. Trimming left V 1 base short and J 10 bases short, with 10 bases between. The variable domain in full, completed from reference TRBV5-6 and TRBJ2-3, reads DAGVTQSPTHLIKTRGQQVTLRCSPKSGHDTVSWYQQALGQGPQFIFQYYEEEERQRGNFPDRFSGHQFPNYSSELNVNALLLGDSALYLCASSLLKLPQYFGPGTRLTVL.

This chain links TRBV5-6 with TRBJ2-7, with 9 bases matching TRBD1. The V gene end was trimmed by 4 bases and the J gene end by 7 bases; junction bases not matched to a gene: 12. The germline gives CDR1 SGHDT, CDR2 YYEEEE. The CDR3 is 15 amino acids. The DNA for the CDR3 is TGTGCCAGCAGCCGGGACAGGGCAAGACCGGGAGAGCAGTACTTC. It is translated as CASSRDRARPGEQYF.

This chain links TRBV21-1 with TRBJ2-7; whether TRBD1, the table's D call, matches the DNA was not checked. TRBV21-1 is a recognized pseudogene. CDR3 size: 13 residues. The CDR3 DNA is TGTGCCAGCAGCAAAACGCAGGACTACGAGCAGTACTTC. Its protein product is CASSKTQDYEQYF.

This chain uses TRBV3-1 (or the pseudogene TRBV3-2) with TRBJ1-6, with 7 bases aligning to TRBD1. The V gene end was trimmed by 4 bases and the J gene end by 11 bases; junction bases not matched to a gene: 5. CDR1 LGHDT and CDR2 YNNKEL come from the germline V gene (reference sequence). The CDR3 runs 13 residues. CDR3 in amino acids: CASSRQGAAPLHF. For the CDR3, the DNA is TGTGCCAGCAGCCGACAGGGTGCGGCACCCCTCCACTTT.

The CDR3 sequence is CASSPGGTGDYNEQFF. The CDR3 nucleotides are TGTGCCAGCAGCCCCGGGGGGACAGGGGATTACAATGAGCAGTTCTTC. V usage is TRBV5-8 and J usage is TRBJ2-1, with TRBD1 matching 10 bases. Germline CDR1 is SGHTS and CDR2 is YDEGEE. The CDR3 runs to 16 residues. V lost 4 bases and J lost 4; bases outside the gene matches: 8. Filled out from reference TRBV5-8 and TRBJ2-1, the complete variable domain reads EAGVTQSPTHLIKTRGQQATLRCSPISGHTSVYWYQQALGLGLQFLLWYDEGEERNRGNFPPRFSGRQFPNYSSELNVNALELEDSALYLCASSPGGTGDYNEQFFGPGTRLTVL.

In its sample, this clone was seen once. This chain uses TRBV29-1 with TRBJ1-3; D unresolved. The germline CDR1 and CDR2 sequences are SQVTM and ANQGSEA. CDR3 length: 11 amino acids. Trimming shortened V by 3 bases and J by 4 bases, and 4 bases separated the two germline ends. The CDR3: CSVDVGNTIYF. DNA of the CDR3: TGCAGCGTTGATGTAGGAAACACCATATATTTT.

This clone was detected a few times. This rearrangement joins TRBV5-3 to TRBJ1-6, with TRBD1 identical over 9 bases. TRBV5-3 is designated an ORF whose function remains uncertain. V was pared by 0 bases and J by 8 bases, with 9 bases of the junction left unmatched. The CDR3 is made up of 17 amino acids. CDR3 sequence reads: CARSLVPTGGTHSPLHF. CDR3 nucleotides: TGTGCCAGAAGCTTGGTGCCGACAGGGGGAACACATTCACCCCTCCACTTT.

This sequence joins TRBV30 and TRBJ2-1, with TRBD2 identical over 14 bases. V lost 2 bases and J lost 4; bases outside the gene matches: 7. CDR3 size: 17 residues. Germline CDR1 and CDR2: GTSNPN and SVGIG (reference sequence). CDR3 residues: CAWSPRTSGGQYNEQFF. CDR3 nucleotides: TGTGCCTGGAGTCCACGGACTAGCGGGGGGCAGTACAATGAGCAGTTCTTC.

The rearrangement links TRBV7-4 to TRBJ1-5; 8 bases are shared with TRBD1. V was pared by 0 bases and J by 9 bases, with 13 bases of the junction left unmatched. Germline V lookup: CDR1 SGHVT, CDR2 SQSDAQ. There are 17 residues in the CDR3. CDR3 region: CASSLAGGDRSWWPQHF. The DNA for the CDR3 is TGTGCCAGCAGCTTAGCTGGGGGGGACAGGAGCTGGTGGCCCCAGCATTTT.

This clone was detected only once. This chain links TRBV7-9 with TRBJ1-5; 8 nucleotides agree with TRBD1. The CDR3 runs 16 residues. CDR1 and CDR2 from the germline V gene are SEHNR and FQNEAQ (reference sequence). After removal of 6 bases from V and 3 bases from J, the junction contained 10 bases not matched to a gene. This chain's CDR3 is CASSRDRPSTNQPQHF. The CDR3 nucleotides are TGTGCCAGCAGTCGGGACAGGCCATCTACCAATCAGCCCCAGCATTTT.

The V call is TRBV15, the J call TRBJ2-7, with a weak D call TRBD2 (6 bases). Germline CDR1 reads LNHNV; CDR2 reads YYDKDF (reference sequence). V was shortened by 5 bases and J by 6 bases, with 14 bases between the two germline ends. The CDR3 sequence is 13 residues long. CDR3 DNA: TGTGCCACCAGCCCACCAAACGGGGGCGAGCAGTACTTC. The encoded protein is CATSPPNGGEQYF. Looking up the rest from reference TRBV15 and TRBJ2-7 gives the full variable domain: DAMVIQNPRYQVTQFGKPVTLSCSQTLNHNVMYWYQQKSSQAPKLLFHYYDKDFNNEADTPDNFQSRRPNTSFCFLDIRSPGLGDTAMYLCATSPPNGGEQYFGPGTRLTVT.

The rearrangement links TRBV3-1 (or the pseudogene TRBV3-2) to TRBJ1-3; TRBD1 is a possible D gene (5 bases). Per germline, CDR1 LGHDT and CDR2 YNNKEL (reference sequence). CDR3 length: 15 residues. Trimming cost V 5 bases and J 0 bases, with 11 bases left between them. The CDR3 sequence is CASSGTGTSGNTIYF. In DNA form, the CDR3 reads TGTGCCAGCAGCGGAACAGGAACCTCTGGAAACACCATATATTTT.

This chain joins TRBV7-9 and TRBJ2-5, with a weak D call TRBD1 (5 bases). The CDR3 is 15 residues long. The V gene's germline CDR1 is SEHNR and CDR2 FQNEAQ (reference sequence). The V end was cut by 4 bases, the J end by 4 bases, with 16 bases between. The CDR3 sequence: CASSSVQGIVETQYF. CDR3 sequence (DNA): TGTGCCAGCAGCTCCGTCCAGGGAATCGTAGAGACCCAGTACTTC.

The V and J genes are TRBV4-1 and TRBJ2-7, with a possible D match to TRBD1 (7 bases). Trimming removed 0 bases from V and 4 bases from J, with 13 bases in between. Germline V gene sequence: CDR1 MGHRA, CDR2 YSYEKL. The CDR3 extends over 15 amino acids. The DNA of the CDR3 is TGCGCCAGCAGCCAAGAAGGGCAGGGGGGATACGAGCAGTACTTC. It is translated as CASSQEGQGGYEQYF.